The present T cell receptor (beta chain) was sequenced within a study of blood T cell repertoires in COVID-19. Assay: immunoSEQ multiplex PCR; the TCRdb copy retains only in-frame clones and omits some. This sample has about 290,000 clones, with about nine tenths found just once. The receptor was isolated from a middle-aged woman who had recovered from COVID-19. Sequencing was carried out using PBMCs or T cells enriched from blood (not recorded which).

Here the CDR3 DNA reads TGTGCCAGCAGTTACTCGATGACAGGGGGCGGGAATGAGCAGTTCTTC. Amino acid sequence: CASSYSMTGGGNEQFF. The chain joins TRBV6-6 to TRBJ2-1; TRBD1 aligns across 10 bases. Germline V gene sequence: CDR1 MNHNY, CDR2 SVGAGI (reference sequence). The CDR3 length is 16 residues. V lost 0 bases and J lost 7; bases outside the gene matches: 6.